The 14 T cell receptor beta chains presented below share a single source sample, sequenced in a study of T cell responses to AZD1222 COVID-19 vaccine. Sequenced by immunoSEQ multiplex PCR; TCRdb stores in-frame clones only, minus some. The table has about 260,000 clones, approximately 93% seen once. Sample: peripheral blood, taken on day 0 of AZD1222 vaccination. Receptor source: an adult in good health.

The chain uses TRBV13 and TRBJ2-3; D is unclear. Trimming stripped 5 bases from V and 5 bases from J, with 17 bases between. The CDR3 runs to 15 residues. Germline values: CDR1 PRHDT, CDR2 FYEKMQ (reference sequence). CDR3 in amino acids: CASSPQRATGDTQYF. The CDR3 DNA reads as TGTGCCAGCAGCCCCCAAAGGGCCACTGGAGATACGCAGTATTTT.

CDR3 amino acids: CASSGHPQQYF. Written as DNA, the CDR3 is TGTGCCAGCAGCGGTCACCCACAGCAGTACTTC. The chain couples TRBV21-1 to TRBJ2-7. TRBV21-1 is described as a pseudogene. The length of the CDR3 is 11 residues.

V and J are TRBV27 and TRBJ2-5; D unclear. CDR3 length: 15 residues. Germline CDR1 is MNHEY and CDR2 is SMNVEV (reference sequence). With 2 bases removed from V and 2 bases from J, the gap between germline ends came to 12 bases. As DNA, the CDR3 is TGTGCCAGCAGTTTAATGGGCAGAGTACAAGAGACCCAGTACTTC. Amino acid sequence: CASSLMGRVQETQYF.

The rearrangement joins TRBV15 to TRBJ1-4; D unresolved. CDR3 length: 11 amino acids. With 0 bases removed from V and 9 bases from J, the gap between germline ends came to 2 bases. CDR1 is LNHNV and CDR2 is YYDKDF in the germline V gene (reference sequence). CDR3 coding DNA: TGTGCCACCAGCAGAGATCAAAAACTGTTTTTT. Its protein is CATSRDQKLFF. Drawing the rest from reference TRBV15 and TRBJ1-4, the complete variable domain is DAMVIQNPRYQVTQFGKPVTLSCSQTLNHNVMYWYQQKSSQAPKLLFHYYDKDFNNEADTPDNFQSRRPNTSFCFLDIRSPGLGDTAMYLCATSRDQKLFFGSGTQLSVL.

This rearrangement joins TRBV18 to TRBJ2-5; 8 nucleotides match TRBD1. The CDR3 is made up of 14 amino acids. Germline assignment: CDR1 KGHSH and CDR2 LQKENI. Unmatched junction bases numbered 5, after V lost 6 bases and J lost 2 bases. The CDR3 region has the DNA TGTGCCAGCTCGCCCAGGACAGGGCAAGAGACCCAGTACTTC. It codes for CASSPRTGQETQYF.

Remarks on this clone: This CDR3 is also generated by other DNA sequences in the sample. This sequence joins TRBV12-3 or TRBV12-4 and TRBJ1-1, with D maybe TRBD1 (5 bases). This CDR3 has 11 residues. Trimming left V 3 bases short and J 6 bases short, with 5 bases between. The CDR3, as DNA: TGTGCCAGCAGTTTGGGGGCTGAAGCTTTCTTT. It specifies CASSLGAEAFF.

J is TRBJ2-2 and V is TRBV7-9; D unresolved. The CDR3 has 11 amino acids. The germline V and J ends were trimmed by 7 bases and 1 base, with 1 base remaining between them. The germline V gene has CDR1 SEHNR and CDR2 FQNEAQ (reference sequence). The CDR3 protein is CASMNTGELFF. The CDR3, as DNA: TGTGCCAGCATGAACACCGGGGAGCTGTTTTTT.

The J gene is TRBJ1-1, the V gene TRBV2; D possibly corresponds to TRBD1 (6 bases). The germline CDR1 and CDR2 sequences are SNHLY and FYNNEI. This CDR3 has 17 residues. V lost 4 bases to trimming and J lost 4 bases, with 22 bases between them. CDR3 region: CASSAVIGQLQGTEAFF. The CDR3 bases are TGTGCCAGCAGTGCCGTGATAGGGCAGCTACAGGGCACTGAAGCTTTCTTT.

The chain is built from TRBV11-3 and TRBJ2-7; 8 bases map to TRBD1. V gave up 11 bases and J gave up 0 bases; unmatched junction bases: 12. The CDR3 runs 15 residues. Per germline, CDR1 SGHNT and CDR2 YENEEA. The CDR3 bases are TGTGCCGACGACCCCGGGACAGGTCCCTCCTACGAGCAGTACTTC. This sequence encodes CADDPGTGPSYEQYF.

Worth noting for this clone: Additional DNA sequences in this sample encode the identical CDR3. V is TRBV18 and J is TRBJ1-5; D unresolved. The V end lost 3 bases, the J end lost 6 bases, and 9 bases lay between the germline ends. The CDR3 has 13 amino acids. Germline loops: CDR1 KGHSH, CDR2 LQKENI. The CDR3 loop is CASSPSGGQPQHF. The CDR3 bases are TGTGCCAGCTCACCGTCGGGCGGTCAGCCCCAGCATTTT.

The chain joins TRBV3-1 (or the pseudogene TRBV3-2) to TRBJ2-7, with unresolved D. The CDR3 is 13 amino acids. Germline V lookup: CDR1 LGHDT, CDR2 YNNKEL (reference sequence). Trimming took 1 base from V and 3 from J, leaving 7 bases between them. CDR3 sequence reads: CASSQASYYEQYF. CDR3 nucleotide sequence: TGTGCCAGCAGCCAAGCGTCCTACTACGAGCAGTACTTC.

V gene TRBV13 combines with J gene TRBJ1-1; the match to TRBD1 covers 9 bases. From germline, CDR1 is PRHDT and CDR2 FYEKMQ (reference sequence). The V gene end was trimmed by 5 bases and the J gene end by 6 bases; junction bases not matched to a gene: 4. This CDR3 comprises 13 residues. The CDR3 nucleotides are TGTGCCAGCAGCCTACAGGGGGCATCTGAAGCTTTCTTT. Its protein is CASSLQGASEAFF.

The chain recombines TRBV11-3 with TRBJ2-1; 8 bases agree with TRBD1. The CDR3 is 15 amino acids. CDR1 is SGHNT and CDR2 is YENEEA in the germline V gene. V lost 2 bases to trimming and J lost 1 base; unmatched junction nucleotides: 1. The DNA of the CDR3 is TGTGCCAGCAGCTTAAACAGGGGGTCCTACAATGAGCAGTTCTTC. Protein product: CASSLNRGSYNEQFF.

The chain is built from TRBV5-1 and TRBJ2-5; D remains ambiguous. The CDR3 spans 10 residues. V gave up 4 bases and J gave up 5 bases, with 3 bases separating them. The germline V gene has CDR1 SGHRS and CDR2 YFSETQ. CDR3 coding DNA: TGCGCCAGCAGCGGGGAGACCCAGTACTTC. Residues: CASSGETQYF.